This T cell receptor beta chain was captured in a study of blood T cell repertoires in COVID-19. Study summary: PBMCs, B-cell-depleted T cells, or T cells provided the cDNA or gDNA that made up the material.

Authors' methods: Researchers report that nucleated cell counts were estimated from reference gene primer amplification. Produced via immunoSEQ multiplex PCR; TCRdb's table is partial and in-frame only. That table supplies the V and J calls and clone size; D and trimming were determined from the DNA. The sample consists of about 200,000 clones, more than 75% of them appearing once. As to this clone: Other DNA sequences of this sample code for an identical CDR3.

Sequencing input: peripheral blood. The TCR comes from a man between 60 and 75 years old who had recovered from COVID-19.

The CDR3 DNA follows: TGCGCCAGCAGCTTGGACGGTGCCTACAATGAGCAGTTCTTC. Protein sequence: CASSLDGAYNEQFF. J is TRBJ2-1 and V is TRBV5-1; D gene ambiguous. The germline V gene has CDR1 SGHRS and CDR2 YFSETQ. The V end lost 0 bases, the J end lost 2 bases, and 6 bases lay between the germline ends. The CDR3 is made up of 14 amino acids.